Shown below are 30 T cell receptor beta chains from a single sample sequenced in a study of high-grade serous ovarian cancer treatment subgroups. The tumor samples were collected prior to definitive surgery or chemotherapy. This table comes from immunoSEQ multiplex PCR, and its TCRdb copy is limited to in-frame clones, with some not included. The data hold around 1,000 clones, with almost 70% observed a single time. Specimen: tumor tissue. The receptor set was obtained from a human donor with high-grade serous ovarian cancer.

This chain links TRBV4-3 with TRBJ1-2, with D maybe TRBD1 (6 bases). The CDR3 contains 15 residues. Germline V gene sequence: CDR1 LGHNA, CDR2 YSLEER. Trimming pared 0 bases from V and 4 bases from J, leaving 12 bases between. CDR3 loop: CASSQDVTGGYGYTF. CDR3 DNA sequence: TGCGCCAGCAGCCAAGACGTGACAGGAGGCTATGGCTACACCTTC.

This clone was detected a few times. V is TRBV4-1 and J is TRBJ1-6; no clear D gene. The V gene's germline CDR1 is MGHRA and CDR2 YSYEKL. The germline V and J ends were trimmed by 1 base and 7 bases, with 14 bases remaining between them. The CDR3 is 16 amino acids. The CDR3 coding sequence is TGCGCCAGCAGCCAAGTTCCGGGAGCCGGGAATTCACCCCTCCACTTT. This codes for CASSQVPGAGNSPLHF.

V and J are TRBV5-1 and TRBJ2-1; 13 bases line up with TRBD2. This CDR3 comprises 15 residues. The trim removed 3 bases at V and 9 bases at J, leaving 6 bases unmatched. Germline assignment: CDR1 SGHRS and CDR2 YFSETQ. CDR3 residues: CASSSWTSGSSEQFF. DNA for the CDR3: TGCGCCAGCAGCTCTTGGACTAGCGGGAGTAGTGAGCAGTTCTTC.

The chain uses TRBV7-4 and TRBJ2-6, with D uncertain. CDR3 length: 18 residues. The V gene lost 5 bases and the J gene lost 5 bases, with 22 bases spanning the gap. CDR1 SGHVT and CDR2 SQSDAQ come from the germline V gene. CDR3 in amino acids: CASSQSPSSQSRANVLTF. CDR3 nucleotides: TGTGCCAGCAGCCAATCGCCCAGCTCACAAAGTCGGGCCAACGTCCTGACTTTC.

The gene calls are TRBV5-4 and TRBJ2-1; possibly TRBD1 for D (6 bases). This CDR3 spans 14 amino acids. Germline V gene sequence: CDR1 SGHNT, CDR2 YYREEE (reference sequence). The ends were cut back, 7 bases at V and 3 bases at J, with 14 bases in the middle. CDR3 loop: CASREQGVYNEQFF. The CDR3 coding sequence is TGTGCCAGCCGGGAACAGGGCGTCTACAATGAGCAGTTCTTC. The full variable domain, rest sourced from reference TRBV5-4 and TRBJ2-1, is ETGVTQSPTHLIKTRGQQVTLRCSSQSGHNTVSWYQQALGQGPQFIFQYYREEENGRGNFPPRFSGLQFPNYSSELNVNALELDDSALYLCASREQGVYNEQFFGPGTRLTVL.

This chain links TRBV30 with TRBJ1-6; the match to TRBD1 covers 7 bases. Germline assignment: CDR1 GTSNPN and CDR2 SVGIG (reference sequence). This CDR3 is built from 12 residues. J gave up 10 bases and V 7 bases, and 7 bases lay outside the gene matches. CDR3 in DNA: TGTGCCTCACAAACAGGGGAGTCACCCCTCCACTTT. Translating it yields CASQTGESPLHF.

The V and J genes are TRBV28 and TRBJ1-2; a possible D gene is TRBD1 (5 bases). Trimming took off 0 bases at V and 5 bases at J, with 7 bases between the two ends. From germline, CDR1 is MDHEN and CDR2 SYDVKM. This CDR3 has 13 residues. CDR3 in amino acids: CASSLWAGYGYTF. In DNA form, the CDR3 reads TGTGCCAGCAGTTTATGGGCAGGGTATGGCTACACCTTC.

This clone has only a few counts. The chain has TRBV15 and TRBJ2-7, with D perhaps given as TRBD1 or TRBD2 (5 bases each). Between the trimmed V and J ends, which lost 3 bases and 7 bases, there was a span of 19 bases. Germline CDR1 LNHNV, CDR2 YYDKDF (reference sequence). The length of the CDR3 is 15 residues. In nucleotides, the CDR3 is TGTGCCACCAGCAGCCCTTCCGGGACCACCGGGGAGCAGTACTTC. The encoded protein is CATSSPSGTTGEQYF.

The chain links TRBV11-2 to TRBJ2-7; weak D call: TRBD1 (6 bases). Trimming stripped 5 bases from V and 3 bases from J, with 17 bases between. The CDR3 contains 15 residues. From germline, CDR1 is SGHAT and CDR2 FQNNGV. The DNA for the CDR3 is TGTGCCAGCAGCCCCTACACAGGGACCTACTACGAGCAGTACTTC. Translated: CASSPYTGTYYEQYF.

The genes are TRBV5-6 and TRBJ1-2; D perhaps matches TRBD1 (5 bases). The CDR3 totals 13 residues. The V end was cut by 3 bases, the J end by 3 bases, with 9 bases between. Germline V gene data show CDR1 as SGHDT and CDR2 as YYEEEE. CDR3 coding DNA: TGTGCCAGCAGCTCGACAGACTACTATGGCTACACCTTC. Its translation: CASSSTDYYGYTF.

The chain uses TRBV25-1 and TRBJ2-7; D may be TRBD1 or TRBD2 (5 bases each). Per germline, CDR1 MGHDK and CDR2 SYGVNS. This CDR3 spans 14 amino acids. V lost 5 bases to trimming and J lost 7 bases, with 18 bases between them. This CDR3 reads CASSPHPPGLEQYF. The DNA for the CDR3 is TGTGCCAGCAGTCCCCACCCCCCGGGGCTTGAGCAGTACTTC.

This clone has only a few counts. The gene calls are TRBV4-3 and TRBJ2-1, with 8 positions matching TRBD1. The CDR3 covers 17 residues. V lost 0 bases, J lost 3 bases, and 7 bases stayed unmatched. The germline gives CDR1 LGHNA, CDR2 YSLEER. In nucleotides, the CDR3 is TGCGCCAGCAGCCAAGATAGGTCGACAGGGGACTACAATGAGCAGTTCTTC. Amino acid sequence: CASSQDRSTGDYNEQFF.

The CDR3 coding sequence is TGTGCCAGTGGACCCGGGACAGCGATGGGGCAGTACTTC. Encoded protein: CASGPGTAMGQYF. The chain uses TRBV19 and TRBJ2-7; 7 bases map to TRBD1. In germline, CDR1 is LNHDA, CDR2 SQIVND (reference sequence). The ends lost 8 bases at V and 9 bases at J; junction bases unmatched: 13. CDR3 length equals 13 residues. Full variable domain (remainder filled in from reference TRBV19 and TRBJ2-7): DGGITQSPKYLFRKEGQNVTLSCEQNLNHDAMYWYRQDPGQGLRLIYYSQIVNDFQKGDIAEGYSVSREKKESFPLTVTSAQKNPTAFYLCASGPGTAMGQYFGPGTRLTVT.

The rearrangement uses TRBV5-1 and TRBJ2-7; 15 bases align to TRBD2. CDR3 size: 16 residues. V shed 4 bases, J shed 7 bases, and the junction held 9 bases outside the gene matches. The germline V gene has CDR1 SGHRS and CDR2 YFSETQ. The chain's CDR3 is CASSTQGLAGGSEQYF. In nucleotides, the CDR3 is TGCGCCAGCAGCACCCAGGGACTAGCGGGGGGCTCAGAGCAGTACTTC. The complete variable domain, with remaining parts taken from reference TRBV5-1 and TRBJ2-7, reads KAGVTQTPRYLIKTRGQQVTLSCSPISGHRSVSWYQQTPGQGLQFLFEYFSETQRNKGNFPGRFSGRQFSNSRSEMNVSTLELGDSALYLCASSTQGLAGGSEQYFGPGTRLTVT.

This chain uses TRBV7-2 with TRBJ2-7, with 8 bases aligning to TRBD2. The CDR3 contains 15 residues. Germline V gene lookup returns CDR1 SGHTA and CDR2 FQGNSA. The trim removed 7 bases at V and 2 bases at J, leaving 10 bases unmatched. The CDR3 here is CASTRGGAGAYEQYF. The CDR3 nucleotides are TGTGCCAGCACCCGGGGGGGAGCGGGAGCCTACGAGCAGTACTTC. The full variable domain, rest sourced from reference TRBV7-2 and TRBJ2-7, is GAGVSQSPSNKVTEKGKDVELRCDPISGHTALYWYRQSLGQGLEFLIYFQGNSAPDKSGLPSDRFSAERTGGSVSTLTIQRTQQEDSAVYLCASTRGGAGAYEQYFGPGTRLTVT.

The J gene is TRBJ1-1, the V gene TRBV7-9; D may be TRBD1 (6 bases). Trimming took off 5 bases at V and 3 bases at J, with 16 bases between the two ends. The CDR3 spans 15 residues. Germline V lookup: CDR1 SEHNR, CDR2 FQNEAQ (reference sequence). The DNA of the CDR3 is TGTGCCAGCAGCGGCCCCCTAGGGGGGCACACTGAAGCTTTCTTT. Encoded protein: CASSGPLGGHTEAFF. Variable domain in full (rest from reference TRBV7-9 and TRBJ1-1): DTGVSQNPRHKITKRGQNVTFRCDPISEHNRLYWYRQTLGQGPEFLTYFQNEAQLEKSRLLSDRFSAERPKGSFSTLEIQRTEQGDSAMYLCASSGPLGGHTEAFFGQGTRLTVV.

V usage is TRBV10-3 and J usage is TRBJ2-6; D perhaps matches TRBD1 (6 bases). CDR1 and CDR2 (germline): ENHRY, SYGVKD. Trimming pared 5 bases from V and 5 bases from J, leaving 22 bases between. The CDR3 contains 18 residues. The CDR3 region has the DNA TGTGCCATCAGTCAGGGGCACTGTAGATACAGTCGGGCCAACGTCCTGACTTTC. Its protein product is CAISQGHCRYSRANVLTF.

The chain has TRBV10-3 and TRBJ2-1; 7 bases match TRBD1. The V and J ends lost 2 bases and 6 bases, in that order; junction bases with no gene match: 10. This CDR3 is 16 amino acids long. Germline V lookup: CDR1 ENHRY, CDR2 SYGVKD. The CDR3 loop is CAISENRGPPSNEQFF. In nucleotides, the CDR3 is TGTGCCATCAGTGAGAATAGGGGGCCCCCTTCCAATGAGCAGTTCTTC.

The rearrangement uses TRBV7-9 and TRBJ2-2; a possible D gene is TRBD1 (5 bases). The germline V and J ends were trimmed by 2 bases and 4 bases, with 14 bases remaining between them. The CDR3 contains 16 residues. Germline V gene data show CDR1 as SEHNR and CDR2 as FQNEAQ (reference sequence). The CDR3 loop is CASSLSAGIGTGELFF. In nucleotides, the CDR3 is TGTGCCAGCAGCTTATCCGCAGGGATCGGCACCGGGGAGCTGTTTTTT.

This clone occurred once. The chain links TRBV6-6 to TRBJ1-2; D gene ambiguous. The CDR3 runs to 11 residues. V lost 5 bases, J lost 7 bases, and 8 bases lay in between. Germline CDR1 is MNHNY and CDR2 is SVGAGI (reference sequence). CDR3 protein: CASSTASGYTF. The CDR3 coding sequence is TGTGCCAGCAGTACTGCGAGTGGCTACACCTTC.

This clone was seen just once. The chain carries TRBV4-3 and TRBJ2-7; D is perhaps TRBD2 (5 bases). The germline V gene encodes CDR1 LGHNA and CDR2 YSLEER. The CDR3 has 15 residues. Trimming took 0 bases from V and 4 from J, leaving 13 bases between them. CDR3 nucleotides: TGCGCCAGCAGCCAAGATACTACCCGGGGATACGAGCAGTACTTC. Its translation is CASSQDTTRGYEQYF.

This chain connects TRBV7-8 to TRBJ2-7, with D hard to call. The germline V gene encodes CDR1 SGHVS and CDR2 FQNEAQ. The CDR3 has 11 amino acids. Deletions cut 3 bases from V and 5 bases from J, with 5 bases between. Here the CDR3 DNA reads TGTGCCAGCAGCTTGGAGAACGAGCAGTACTTC. Protein product: CASSLENEQYF.

The chain couples TRBV6-5 to TRBJ2-1, with TRBD2 matching 11 bases. J gave up 7 bases and V 1 base, and 6 bases lay outside the gene matches. CDR3 length equals 16 residues. Germline CDR1 MNHEY, CDR2 SVGAGI. The CDR3 region is CASSYYSGGASNEQFF. The CDR3 DNA reads TGTGCCAGCAGTTACTATAGCGGGGGGGCGTCTAATGAGCAGTTCTTC.

The J gene is TRBJ2-1, the V gene TRBV7-2, with TRBD2 matching over 7 bases. V lost 5 bases and J lost 2; bases outside the gene matches: 9. From germline, CDR1 is SGHTA and CDR2 FQGNSA. The CDR3 consists of 16 residues. The CDR3 loop reads CASSPALAATYNEQFF. The CDR3 bases are TGTGCCAGCAGCCCGGCCCTAGCGGCAACCTACAATGAGCAGTTCTTC.

The V and J genes are TRBV6-6 and TRBJ1-2, with D hard to call. Germline values: CDR1 MNHNY, CDR2 SVGAGI (reference sequence). V was trimmed by 5 bases and J by 5 bases, leaving 12 bases between them. The CDR3 totals 13 residues. CDR3 residues: CASSPDSGYGYTF. The CDR3 DNA is TGTGCCAGCAGTCCGGACTCAGGATATGGCTACACCTTC.

The chain couples TRBV2 to TRBJ1-2; 9 bases match TRBD1. In germline, CDR1 is SNHLY, CDR2 FYNNEI. This CDR3 has 16 amino acids. J was trimmed by 2 bases and V by 5 bases; bases with no gene match: 9. CDR3 region: CASSPSTGGVNYGYTF. CDR3 nucleotide sequence: TGTGCCAGCAGTCCATCCACAGGGGGCGTCAACTATGGCTACACCTTC.

The V and J genes are TRBV18 and TRBJ1-1; D is undetermined. The germline V gene encodes CDR1 KGHSH and CDR2 LQKENI. V lost 1 base and J lost 7, with 13 bases in between. This CDR3 spans 14 amino acids. CDR3 DNA sequence: TGTGCCAGCTCACCACTGGGAGCGAACGGTGAAGCTTTCTTT. Protein sequence: CASSPLGANGEAFF.

This clone is classed as large (0.1 to 1%). The chain has TRBV7-2 and TRBJ1-1; no definite D call. The V gene lost 5 bases and the J gene lost 5 bases, with 15 bases spanning the gap. This CDR3 spans 14 amino acids. The germline gives CDR1 SGHTA, CDR2 FQGNSA. CDR3 loop: CASSIIGGGTEAFF. In DNA, the CDR3 is TGTGCCAGCAGCATAATTGGCGGCGGAACTGAAGCTTTCTTT.

This sequence joins TRBV29-1 and TRBJ2-7; 9 bases line up with TRBD2. V lost 4 bases, J lost 6 bases, and 7 bases stayed unmatched. This CDR3 region has 13 residues. Germline V gene data show CDR1 as SQVTM and CDR2 as ANQGSEA. As DNA, the CDR3 is TGCAGCGTTGTGATAGCGGGAGAAGCCGAGCAGTACTTC. Translated: CSVVIAGEAEQYF.

The gene calls are TRBV4-3 and TRBJ1-1, with D possibly matching TRBD1 (6 bases). The germline V gene encodes CDR1 LGHNA and CDR2 YSLEER. The germline V and J ends were trimmed by 1 base and 0 bases, with 9 bases remaining between them. The CDR3 consists of 15 residues. CDR3 sequence: CASSQVTGLNTEAFF. As DNA, the CDR3 is TGCGCCAGCAGCCAAGTAACAGGGCTGAACACTGAAGCTTTCTTT.